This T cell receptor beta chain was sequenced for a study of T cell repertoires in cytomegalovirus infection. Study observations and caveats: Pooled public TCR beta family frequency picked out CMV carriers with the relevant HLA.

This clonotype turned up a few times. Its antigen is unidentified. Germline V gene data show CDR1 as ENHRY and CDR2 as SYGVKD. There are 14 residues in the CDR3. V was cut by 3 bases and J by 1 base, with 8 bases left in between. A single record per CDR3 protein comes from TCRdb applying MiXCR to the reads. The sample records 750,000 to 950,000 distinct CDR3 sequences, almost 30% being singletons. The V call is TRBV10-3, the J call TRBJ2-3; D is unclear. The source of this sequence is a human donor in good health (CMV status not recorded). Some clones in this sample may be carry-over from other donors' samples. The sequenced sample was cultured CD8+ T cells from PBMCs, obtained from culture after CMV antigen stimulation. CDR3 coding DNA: TGTGCCATCAGTGAAGGAACCCGCACAGATACGCAGTATTTT. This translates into CAISEGTRTDTQYF.